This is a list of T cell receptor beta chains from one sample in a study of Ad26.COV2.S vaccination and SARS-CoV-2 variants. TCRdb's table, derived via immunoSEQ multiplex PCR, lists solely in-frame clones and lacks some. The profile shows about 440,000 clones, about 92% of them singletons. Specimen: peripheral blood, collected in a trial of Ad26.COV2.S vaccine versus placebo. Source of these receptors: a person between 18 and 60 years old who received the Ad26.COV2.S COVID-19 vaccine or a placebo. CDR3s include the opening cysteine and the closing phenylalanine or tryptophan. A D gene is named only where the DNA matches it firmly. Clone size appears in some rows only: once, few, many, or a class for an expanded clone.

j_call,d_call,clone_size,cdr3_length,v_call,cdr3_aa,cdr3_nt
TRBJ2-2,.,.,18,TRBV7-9,CASSSRPGNSWDTGELFF,TGTGCCAGCAGCTCCCGACCCGGAAATTCGTGGGACACCGGGGAGCTGTTTTTT
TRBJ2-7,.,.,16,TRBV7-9,CASSLERDTLYYEQYF,TGTGCCAGCAGCTTAGAACGGGACACTCTCTACTACGAGCAGTACTTC
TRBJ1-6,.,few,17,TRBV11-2,CASSPGKWGRGNSPLHF,TGTGCCAGCAGCCCCGGGAAGTGGGGGCGGGGTAATTCACCCCTCCACTTT
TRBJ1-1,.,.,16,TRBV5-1,CASSQYPSGVGTEAFF,TGCGCCAGCAGCCAATACCCCAGTGGGGTCGGCACTGAAGCTTTCTTT
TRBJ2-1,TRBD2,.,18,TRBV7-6,CASSLGASGGQTYNEQFF,TGTGCCAGCAGCTTAGGTGCTAGCGGGGGACAAACCTACAATGAGCAGTTCTTC
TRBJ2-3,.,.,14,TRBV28,CASSFQLGPDTQYF,TGTGCCAGCAGTTTTCAGCTGGGTCCAGATACGCAGTATTTT
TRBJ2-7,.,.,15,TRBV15,CATSRDIGGSHEQYF,TGTGCCACCAGCAGAGATATAGGCGGTTCCCACGAGCAGTACTTC
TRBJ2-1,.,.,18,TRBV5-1,CASSMQLRTALVTNEQFF,TGCGCCAGCAGCATGCAGCTACGGACAGCCTTAGTTACAAATGAGCAGTTCTTC
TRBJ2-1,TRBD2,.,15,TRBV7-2,CASSPTGTRANEQFF,TGTGCCAGCAGCCCGACCGGGACTAGGGCCAATGAGCAGTTCTTC
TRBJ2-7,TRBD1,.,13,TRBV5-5,CASSPGQGNEQYF,TGTGCCAGCAGCCCTGGACAGGGCAACGAGCAGTACTTC
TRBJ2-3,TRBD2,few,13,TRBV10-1,CASALAGADTQYF,TGCGCCAGCGCCCTAGCGGGAGCAGATACGCAGTATTTT
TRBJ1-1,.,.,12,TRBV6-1,CASSDLPHGGTF,TGTGCCAGCAGTGATTTGCCCCATGGGGGGACTTTC
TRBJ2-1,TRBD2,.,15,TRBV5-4,CASSPSGSSYNEQFF,TGTGCCAGCAGCCCTAGCGGAAGCTCCTACAATGAGCAGTTCTTC
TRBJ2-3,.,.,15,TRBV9,CASSLAGTSSDTQYF,TGTGCCAGCAGCTTGGCCGGGACTTCCTCAGATACGCAGTATTTT
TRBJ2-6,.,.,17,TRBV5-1,CASSLFAVSSGANVLTF,TGCGCCAGCAGCTTGTTTGCGGTTTCCTCTGGGGCCAACGTCCTGACTTTC
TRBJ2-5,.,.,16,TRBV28,CASSFNPRYIQETQYF,TGTGCCAGCAGTTTCAACCCCAGATACATCCAAGAGACCCAGTACTTC
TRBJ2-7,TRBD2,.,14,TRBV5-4,CASSSGTTDGEQYF,TGTGCCAGCAGCTCCGGGACTACCGACGGCGAGCAGTACTTC
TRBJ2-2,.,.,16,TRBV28,CASRRDRWRDTGELFF,TGTGCCAGCAGACGGGACCGGTGGCGGGACACCGGGGAGCTGTTTTTT
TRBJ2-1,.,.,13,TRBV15,CATSRSLLNEQFF,TGTGCCACCAGCAGAAGCCTTCTCAATGAGCAGTTCTTC
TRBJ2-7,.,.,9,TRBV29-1,CRNVNEQYF,TGCAGAAACGTCAACGAGCAGTACTTC
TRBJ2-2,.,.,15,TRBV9,CASSSGWGNTGELFF,TGTGCCAGCAGCTCAGGGTGGGGGAACACCGGGGAGCTGTTTTTT
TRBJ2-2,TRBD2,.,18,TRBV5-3,CARSKGLAGGLNTGELFF,TGTGCCAGAAGCAAGGGACTAGCGGGAGGTCTCAACACCGGGGAGCTGTTTTTT
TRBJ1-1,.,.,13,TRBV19,CASSINGYTEAFF,TGTGCCAGTAGTATAAATGGGTACACTGAAGCTTTCTTT
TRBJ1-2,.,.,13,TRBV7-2,CASSFGGSYGYTF,TGTGCCAGCAGCTTTGGGGGGTCGTATGGCTACACCTTC
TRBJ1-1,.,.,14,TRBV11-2,CASSNRPGRGVAFF,TGTGCCAGCAGCAATCGTCCAGGGAGGGGGGTAGCTTTCTTT
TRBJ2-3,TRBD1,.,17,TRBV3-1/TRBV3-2,CASSLIWTGAHTDTQYF,TGTGCCAGCAGCCTAATATGGACAGGGGCCCACACAGATACGCAGTATTTT
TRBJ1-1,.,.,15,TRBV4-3,CASSQEMAGYTEAFF,TGCGCCAGCAGCCAAGAGATGGCAGGTTACACTGAAGCTTTCTTT
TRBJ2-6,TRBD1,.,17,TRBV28,CASRGGQAPSGANVLTF,TGTGCCAGCAGGGGTGGACAGGCCCCCTCTGGGGCCAACGTCCTGACTTTC
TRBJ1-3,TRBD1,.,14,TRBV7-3,CASSPTGSGNTIYF,TGTGCCAGCAGCCCGACAGGGTCTGGAAACACCATATATTTT
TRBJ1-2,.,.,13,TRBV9,CASSGLLNYGYTF,TGTGCCAGCAGCGGCCTGCTCAACTATGGCTACACCTTC